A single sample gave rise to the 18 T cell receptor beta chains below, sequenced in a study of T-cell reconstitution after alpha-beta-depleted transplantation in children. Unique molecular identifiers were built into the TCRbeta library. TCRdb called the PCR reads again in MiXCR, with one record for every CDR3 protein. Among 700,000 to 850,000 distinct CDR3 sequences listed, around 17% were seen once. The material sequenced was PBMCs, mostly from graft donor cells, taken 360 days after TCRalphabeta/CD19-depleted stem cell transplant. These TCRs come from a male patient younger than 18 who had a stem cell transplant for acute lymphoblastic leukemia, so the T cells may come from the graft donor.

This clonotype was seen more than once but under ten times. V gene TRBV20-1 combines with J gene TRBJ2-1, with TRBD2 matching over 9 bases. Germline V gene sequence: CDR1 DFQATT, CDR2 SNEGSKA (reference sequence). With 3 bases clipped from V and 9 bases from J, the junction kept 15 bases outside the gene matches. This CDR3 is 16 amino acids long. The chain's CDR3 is CSASPPSGTHDSEQFF. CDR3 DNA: TGCAGTGCTAGTCCTCCTAGCGGGACCCATGACAGTGAGCAGTTCTTC.

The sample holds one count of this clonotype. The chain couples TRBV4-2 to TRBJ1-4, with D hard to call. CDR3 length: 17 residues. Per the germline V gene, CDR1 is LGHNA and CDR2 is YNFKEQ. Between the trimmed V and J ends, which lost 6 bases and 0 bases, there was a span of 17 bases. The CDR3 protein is CASRRDRVDATNEKLFF. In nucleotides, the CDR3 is TGTGCCAGCAGACGCGATCGAGTGGATGCAACTAATGAAAAACTGTTTTTT.

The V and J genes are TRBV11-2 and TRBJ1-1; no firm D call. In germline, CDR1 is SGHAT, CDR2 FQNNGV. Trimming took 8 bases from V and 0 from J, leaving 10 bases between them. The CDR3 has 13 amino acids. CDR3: CASRRFLNTEAFF. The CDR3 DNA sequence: TGTGCCAGCCGCAGGTTTTTGAACACTGAAGCTTTCTTT.

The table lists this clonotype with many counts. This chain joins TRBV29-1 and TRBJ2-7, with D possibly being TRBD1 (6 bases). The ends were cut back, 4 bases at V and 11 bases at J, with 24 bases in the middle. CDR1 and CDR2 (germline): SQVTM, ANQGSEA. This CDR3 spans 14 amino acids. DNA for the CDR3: TGCAGCGTTGCGGGGCAGGGGAGCAACCCGAGCAAGTACTTC. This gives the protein CSVAGQGSNPSKYF.

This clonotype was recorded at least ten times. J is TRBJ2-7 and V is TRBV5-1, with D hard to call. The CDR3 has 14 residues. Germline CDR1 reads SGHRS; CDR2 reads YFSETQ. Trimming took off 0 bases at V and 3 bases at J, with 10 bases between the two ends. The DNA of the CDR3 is TGCGCCAGCAGCTTGGGACCGAACAACTACGAGCAGTACTTC. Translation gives CASSLGPNNYEQYF.

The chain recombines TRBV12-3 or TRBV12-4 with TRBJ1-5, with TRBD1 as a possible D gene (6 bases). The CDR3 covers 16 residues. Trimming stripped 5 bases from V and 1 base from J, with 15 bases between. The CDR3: CASSPQQGKSNQPQHF. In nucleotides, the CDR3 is TGTGCCAGCAGTCCCCAGCAGGGGAAGAGCAATCAGCCCCAGCATTTT.

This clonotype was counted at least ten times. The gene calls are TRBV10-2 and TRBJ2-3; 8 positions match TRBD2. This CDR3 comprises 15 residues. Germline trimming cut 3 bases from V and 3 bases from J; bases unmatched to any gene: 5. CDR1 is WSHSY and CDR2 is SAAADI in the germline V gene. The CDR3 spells CASSDERELTDTQYF. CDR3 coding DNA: TGCGCCAGCAGTGATGAGCGGGAGTTGACAGATACGCAGTATTTT.

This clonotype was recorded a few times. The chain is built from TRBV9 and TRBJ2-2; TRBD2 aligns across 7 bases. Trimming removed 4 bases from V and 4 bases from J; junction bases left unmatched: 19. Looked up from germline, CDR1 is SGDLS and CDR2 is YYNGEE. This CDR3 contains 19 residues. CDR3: CASSSWTSTSPRGTGELFF. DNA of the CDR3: TGTGCCAGCAGCTCTTGGACTAGTACGTCCCCTAGGGGCACCGGGGAGCTGTTTTTT.

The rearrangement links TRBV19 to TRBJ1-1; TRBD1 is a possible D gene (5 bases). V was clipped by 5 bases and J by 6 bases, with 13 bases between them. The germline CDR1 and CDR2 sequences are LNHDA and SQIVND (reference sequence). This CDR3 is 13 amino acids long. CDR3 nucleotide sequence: TGTGCCAGTAGTCGGGGGATTGTCCCTGAAGCTTTCTTT. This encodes CASSRGIVPEAFF. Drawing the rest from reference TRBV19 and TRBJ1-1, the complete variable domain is DGGITQSPKYLFRKEGQNVTLSCEQNLNHDAMYWYRQDPGQGLRLIYYSQIVNDFQKGDIAEGYSVSREKKESFPLTVTSAQKNPTAFYLCASSRGIVPEAFFGQGTRLTVV.

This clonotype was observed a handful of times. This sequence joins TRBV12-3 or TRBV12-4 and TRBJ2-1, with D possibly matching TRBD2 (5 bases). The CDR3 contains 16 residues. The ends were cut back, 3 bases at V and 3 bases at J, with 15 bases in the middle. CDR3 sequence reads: CASSLGWVASYNEQFF. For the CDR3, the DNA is TGTGCCAGCAGTTTGGGTTGGGTAGCGAGCTACAATGAGCAGTTCTTC.

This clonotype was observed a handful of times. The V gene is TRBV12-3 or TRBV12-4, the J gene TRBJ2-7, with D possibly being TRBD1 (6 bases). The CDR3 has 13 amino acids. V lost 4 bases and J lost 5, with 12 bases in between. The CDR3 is CASSYQGPDEQYF. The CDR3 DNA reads TGTGCCAGCAGTTACCAGGGGCCGGACGAGCAGTACTTC.

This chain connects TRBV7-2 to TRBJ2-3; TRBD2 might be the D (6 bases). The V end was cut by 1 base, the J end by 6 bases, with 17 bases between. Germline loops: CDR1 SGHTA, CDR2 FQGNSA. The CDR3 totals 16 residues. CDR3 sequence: CASSLGGAWGGDTQYF. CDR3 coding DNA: TGTGCCAGCAGCTTAGGAGGGGCTTGGGGAGGTGATACGCAGTATTTT.

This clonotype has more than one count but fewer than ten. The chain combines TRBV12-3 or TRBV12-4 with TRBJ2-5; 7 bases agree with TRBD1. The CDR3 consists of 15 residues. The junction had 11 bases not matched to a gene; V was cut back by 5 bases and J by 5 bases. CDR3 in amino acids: CASSPHTGARETQYF. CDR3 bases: TGTGCCAGCAGTCCGCATACAGGGGCGAGGGAGACCCAGTACTTC.

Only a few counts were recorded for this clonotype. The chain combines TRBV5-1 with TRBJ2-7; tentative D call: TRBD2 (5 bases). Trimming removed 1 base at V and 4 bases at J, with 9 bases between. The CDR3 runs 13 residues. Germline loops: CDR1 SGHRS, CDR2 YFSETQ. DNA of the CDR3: TGCGCCAGCAGCTTGCGACGGGGTTACGAGCAGTACTTC. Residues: CASSLRRGYEQYF. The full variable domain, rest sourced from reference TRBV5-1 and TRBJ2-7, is KAGVTQTPRYLIKTRGQQVTLSCSPISGHRSVSWYQQTPGQGLQFLFEYFSETQRNKGNFPGRFSGRQFSNSRSEMNVSTLELGDSALYLCASSLRRGYEQYFGPGTRLTVT.

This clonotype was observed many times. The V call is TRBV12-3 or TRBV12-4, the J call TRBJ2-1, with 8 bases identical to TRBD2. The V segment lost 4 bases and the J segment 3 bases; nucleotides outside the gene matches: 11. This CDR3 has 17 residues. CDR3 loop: CASSSIGAGGLYNEQFF. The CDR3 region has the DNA TGTGCCAGCAGTTCTATTGGGGCGGGAGGACTCTACAATGAGCAGTTCTTC.

CDR3 protein: CASSFPRTAISGNTIYF. CDR3 nucleotide sequence: TGTGCCAGCAGCTTCCCTAGGACGGCAATCTCTGGAAACACCATATATTTT. This chain joins TRBV7-9 and TRBJ1-3; D is unresolved. The germline V gene has CDR1 SEHNR and CDR2 FQNEAQ (reference sequence). The CDR3 extends over 17 amino acids. Trimming cost V 3 bases and J 0 bases, with 15 bases left between them.

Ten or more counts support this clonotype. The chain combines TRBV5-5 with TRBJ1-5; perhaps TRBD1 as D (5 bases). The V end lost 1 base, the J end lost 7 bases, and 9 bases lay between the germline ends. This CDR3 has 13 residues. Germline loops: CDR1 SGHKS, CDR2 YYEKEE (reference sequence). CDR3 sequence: CASSLQGTQPQHF. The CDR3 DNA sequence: TGTGCCAGCAGCTTGCAGGGAACCCAGCCCCAGCATTTT.

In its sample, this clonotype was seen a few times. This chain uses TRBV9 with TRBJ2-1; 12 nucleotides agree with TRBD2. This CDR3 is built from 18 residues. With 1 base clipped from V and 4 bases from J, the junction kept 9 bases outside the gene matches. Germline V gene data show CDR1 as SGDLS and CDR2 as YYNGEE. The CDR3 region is CASSVFSGLAGWYNEQFF. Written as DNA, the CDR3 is TGTGCCAGCAGCGTATTTTCCGGACTAGCGGGATGGTACAATGAGCAGTTCTTC.